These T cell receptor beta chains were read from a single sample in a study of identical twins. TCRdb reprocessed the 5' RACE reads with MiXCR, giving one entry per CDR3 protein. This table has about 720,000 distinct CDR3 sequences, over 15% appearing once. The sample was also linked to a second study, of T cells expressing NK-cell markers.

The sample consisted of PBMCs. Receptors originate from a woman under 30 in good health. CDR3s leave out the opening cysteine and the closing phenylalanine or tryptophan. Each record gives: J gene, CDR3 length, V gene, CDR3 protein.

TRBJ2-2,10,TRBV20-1,SASWERGELF
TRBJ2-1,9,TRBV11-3,ASSTTAEQF
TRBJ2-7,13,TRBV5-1,ASRGTGTGYYEQY
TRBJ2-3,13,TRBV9,ASSVALAFTDTQY
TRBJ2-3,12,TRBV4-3,ASSQEGWGDTQY
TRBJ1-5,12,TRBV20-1,SAPSRHSNQPQH
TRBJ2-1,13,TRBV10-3,AISATSGRGNEQF
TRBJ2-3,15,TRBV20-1,SARDNGAGGTTDTQY
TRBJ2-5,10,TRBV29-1,SVDGGFATQY
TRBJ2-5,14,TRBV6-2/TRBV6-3,ASSYHQQTGTETQY
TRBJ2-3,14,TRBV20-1,SAADRGDSVTDTQY
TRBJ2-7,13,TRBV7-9,ASSLDPGQGVEQY
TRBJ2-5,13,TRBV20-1,SAREVGKTRETQY
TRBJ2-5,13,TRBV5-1,ASSLGGGAQRTQY
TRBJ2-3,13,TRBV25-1,ASNGLAGGPDTQY
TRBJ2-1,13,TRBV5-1,ASSLSGTTYNEQF
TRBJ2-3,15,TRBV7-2,ASSTFPGTSLTDTQY
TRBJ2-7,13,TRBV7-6,ASSQLGDIGYEQY